This TCR beta chain was retrieved from a study of blood T cell repertoires in COVID-19. Enrolled during active infection, Seattle patients were then followed longitudinally. Method: immunoSEQ multiplex PCR; TCRdb's copy keeps in-frame clones and lacks some. This sample has 250,000 to 350,000 clones, with around 81% found just once. CDR3 length: 16 residues. The germline V gene has CDR1 SGHAT and CDR2 FQNNGV. With 1 base clipped from V and 4 bases from J, the junction kept 4 bases outside the gene matches. Sequencing was done on a sample of peripheral blood. This TCR derives from a person between 70 and 80 years old with COVID-19, enrolled during active disease. The chain links TRBV11-2 to TRBJ2-1; 10 nucleotides match TRBD2. CDR3 DNA sequence: TGTGCCAGCAGCTTAGCGGGTAGCGGGGGGTACAATGAGCAGTTCTTC. It translates to CASSLAGSGGYNEQFF.